Below, 17 T cell receptor beta chains from the same sample are listed, as sequenced in a study of T cells in Graves' hyperthyroidism and ophthalmopathy. There were TCR beta CDR3 regions amplified from RNA transcripts. When the TCR CDR3 underwent first-round RT-PCR, the HTBI primer set was used. TCRdb redid the calling of the multiplex PCR reads with MiXCR, one entry per CDR3 protein. This sample has fewer than 550,000 distinct CDR3 sequences, with around a quarter found just once. Material: blood. These receptors were obtained from a woman in her 30s with Graves' ophthalmopathy.

This clonotype showed up just a few times. The gene calls are TRBV4-3 and TRBJ1-1; 8 bases align to TRBD1. The CDR3 totals 18 residues. Germline CDR1 and CDR2: LGHNA and YSLEER. J lost 1 base, V lost 2 bases, and 12 bases had no gene match. The DNA of the CDR3 is TGCGCCAGCAGCCAACCAAGAACCCAGGGACAGGCGAACACTGAAGCTTTCTTT. Amino acids: CASSQPRTQGQANTEAFF.

The chain combines TRBV20-1 with TRBJ2-7, with TRBD2 identical over 8 bases. With V trimmed by 1 base and J by 2 bases, 7 bases remained unmatched. The CDR3 is made up of 15 amino acids. The V gene's germline CDR1 is DFQATT and CDR2 SNEGSKA (reference sequence). The DNA for the CDR3 is TGCAGTGCTAGAGGTGTGGCGGGAGGCACCTACGAGCAGTACTTC. Translation: CSARGVAGGTYEQYF.

This clonotype was seen only a few times. The chain recombines TRBV12-3 or TRBV12-4 with TRBJ1-5; a possible D gene is TRBD1 (6 bases). V was shortened by 3 bases and J by 7 bases, with 13 bases between the two germline ends. There are 14 residues in the CDR3. CDR3 sequence reads: CASSFGQNSQPQHF. For the CDR3, the DNA is TGTGCCAGCAGTTTCGGACAGAATAGCCAGCCCCAGCATTTT.

The chain is built from TRBV7-8 and TRBJ2-7, with D possibly being TRBD1 or TRBD2 (5 bases each). CDR3 size: 14 residues. Trimming removed 4 bases from V and 3 bases from J, with 13 bases in between. In germline, CDR1 is SGHVS, CDR2 FQNEAQ. The CDR3 is CASSWPGRNYEQYF. In nucleotides, the CDR3 is TGTGCCAGCAGCTGGCCGGGACGGAACTACGAGCAGTACTTC.

In its sample, this clonotype was seen a few times. V usage is TRBV7-9 and J usage is TRBJ2-5; the match to TRBD1 covers 8 bases. This CDR3 has 12 residues. J lost 3 bases, V lost 8 bases, and 2 bases had no gene match. Germline CDR1 is SEHNR and CDR2 is FQNEAQ (reference sequence). CDR3 amino acids: CASRTGKETQYF. The CDR3 DNA reads TGTGCCAGCCGGACAGGGAAAGAGACCCAGTACTTC.

This clonotype showed up many times. This rearrangement joins TRBV20-1 to TRBJ2-6; 7 nucleotides agree with TRBD1. The germline V gene encodes CDR1 DFQATT and CDR2 SNEGSKA (reference sequence). V was pared by 4 bases and J by 2 bases, with 5 bases of the junction left unmatched. The CDR3 is 15 residues long. The chain's CDR3 is CSANDRVTGANVLTF. The CDR3 nucleotides are TGCAGTGCTAATGACAGGGTCACTGGGGCCAACGTCCTGACTTTC.

At least ten counts were recorded for this clonotype. The rearrangement links TRBV4-1 to TRBJ2-5; D ambiguous. Germline values: CDR1 MGHRA, CDR2 YSYEKL. The CDR3 loop spans 12 amino acids. The germline V and J ends were trimmed by 5 bases and 3 bases, with 7 bases remaining between them. The CDR3: CASSSIEETQYF. For the CDR3, the DNA is TGCGCCAGCAGCTCAATCGAAGAGACCCAGTACTTC.

The V and J genes are TRBV29-1 and TRBJ2-2; D remains ambiguous. This CDR3 contains 14 residues. Germline V gives CDR1 SQVTM, CDR2 ANQGSEA. The V end was cut by 3 bases, the J end by 0 bases, with 8 bases between. CDR3 region: CSVDGLSNTGELFF. CDR3 sequence (DNA): TGCAGCGTTGATGGTCTATCGAACACCGGGGAGCTGTTTTTT.

This clonotype was observed a few times. A much larger clone differs from this one at a single base, so this may be a read error. The rearrangement joins TRBV12-3 or TRBV12-4 to TRBJ1-1; D ambiguous. This CDR3 has 13 amino acids. V dropped 11 bases and J dropped 4 bases, with 17 bases sitting between them. The CDR3 loop reads CAGRKSESTEAFF. The DNA of the CDR3 is TGTGCCGGTCGAAAGAGTGAGAGCACTGAAGCTTTCTTT.

This clonotype was seen a single time. The chain recombines TRBV15 with TRBJ1-2, with TRBD1 identical over 7 bases. The germline gives CDR1 LNHNV, CDR2 YYDKDF (reference sequence). This CDR3 comprises 13 residues. J gave up 4 bases and V 4 bases, and 3 bases lay outside the gene matches. In nucleotides, the CDR3 is TGTGCCACCAGCACACGGACAGGCTATGGCTACACCTTC. Its translation: CATSTRTGYGYTF.

This clonotype was seen repeatedly, ten times or more. This chain uses TRBV20-1 with TRBJ1-1; D gene ambiguous. The germline V and J ends were trimmed by 0 bases and 3 bases, with 11 bases remaining between them. This CDR3 has 14 amino acids. In germline, CDR1 is DFQATT, CDR2 SNEGSKA (reference sequence). The CDR3, as DNA: TGCAGTGCTAGAGATCAGGCAGGTTACACTGAAGCTTTCTTT. Its protein is CSARDQAGYTEAFF.

This clonotype has a count of ten or more. The chain joins TRBV27 to TRBJ2-7; 12 nucleotides align to TRBD2. In germline, CDR1 is MNHEY, CDR2 SMNVEV (reference sequence). Trimming removed 5 bases from V and 5 bases from J; junction bases left unmatched: 10. CDR3 length: 16 residues. CDR3 nucleotide sequence: TGTGCCAGCAGTCGCGCCCTAGCGGGGGGGCCCCACGAGCAGTACTTC. Translating gives CASSRALAGGPHEQYF.

This clonotype has a count of ten or more. DNA for the CDR3: TGCGCCAGCAGCCAAGATCCCCAGGGAAACACTGAAGCTTTCTTT. Its translation is CASSQDPQGNTEAFF. V and J are TRBV4-1 and TRBJ1-1; maybe TRBD1 (5 bases). CDR3 size: 15 residues. V lost 0 bases and J 2 bases, leaving 10 bases between the germline ends. CDR1 MGHRA and CDR2 YSYEKL come from the germline V gene.

This clonotype was counted ten times or more. The rearrangement joins TRBV6-1 to TRBJ1-1; D unresolved. The CDR3 is 12 amino acids. Germline loops: CDR1 MNHNS, CDR2 SASEGT. The V end was cut by 4 bases, the J end by 3 bases, with 6 bases between. The CDR3 DNA reads TGTGCCAGCAGTGGGGCCTACACTGAAGCTTTCTTT. Protein product: CASSGAYTEAFF.

In this sample, this clonotype turned up many times. The rearrangement joins TRBV6-1 to TRBJ1-3; D might be TRBD1 (5 bases). The CDR3 runs to 13 residues. Germline loops: CDR1 MNHNS, CDR2 SASEGT. V was shortened by 6 bases and J by 8 bases, with 14 bases between the two germline ends. CDR3 protein: CASRGGATDTIYF. Here the CDR3 DNA reads TGTGCCAGCAGGGGGGGAGCGACGGACACCATATATTTT.

This clonotype was detected ten times or more. V usage is TRBV15 and J usage is TRBJ1-1; D gene ambiguous. V lost 0 bases, J lost 4 bases, and 3 bases lay in between. CDR3 length equals 12 residues. CDR1 and CDR2 from the germline V gene are LNHNV and YYDKDF (reference sequence). CDR3 DNA: TGTGCCACCAGCAGAGAAGGCACTGAAGCTTTCTTT. It yields the protein CATSREGTEAFF.

This clonotype has just a few counts. The chain employs TRBV11-2 and TRBJ2-2; 9 bases align to TRBD1. Germline trimming cut 2 bases from V and 1 base from J; bases unmatched to any gene: 8. The CDR3 is 18 amino acids. The germline V gene has CDR1 SGHAT and CDR2 FQNNGV. CDR3 protein: CASSLRILDRGNTGELFF. DNA of the CDR3: TGTGCCAGCAGCTTACGAATATTGGACAGGGGGAACACCGGGGAGCTGTTTTTT.